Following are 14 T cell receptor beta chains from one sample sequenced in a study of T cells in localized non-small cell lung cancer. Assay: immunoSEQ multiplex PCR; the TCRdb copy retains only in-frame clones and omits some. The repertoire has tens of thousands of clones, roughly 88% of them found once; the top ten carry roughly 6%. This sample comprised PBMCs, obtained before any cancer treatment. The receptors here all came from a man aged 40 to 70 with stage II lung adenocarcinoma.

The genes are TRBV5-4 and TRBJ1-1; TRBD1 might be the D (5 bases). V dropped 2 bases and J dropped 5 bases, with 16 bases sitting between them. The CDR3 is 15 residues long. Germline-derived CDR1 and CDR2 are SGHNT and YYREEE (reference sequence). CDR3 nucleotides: TGTGCCAGCAGCTTACCCGGGACCCCTGGGACTGAAGCTTTCTTT. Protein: CASSLPGTPGTEAFF.

This CDR3 reads CASIGTDYYGYTF. The CDR3 DNA is TGTGCCAGCATCGGGACAGACTACTATGGCTACACCTTC. The chain couples TRBV6-5 to TRBJ1-2, with 7 nucleotides matching TRBD1. The CDR3 consists of 13 residues. Germline CDR1 and CDR2: MNHEY and SVGAGI. With V trimmed by 7 bases and J by 3 bases, 5 bases remained unmatched.

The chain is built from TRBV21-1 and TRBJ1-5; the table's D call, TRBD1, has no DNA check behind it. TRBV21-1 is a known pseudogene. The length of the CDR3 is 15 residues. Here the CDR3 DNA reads TGTGCCAGCGTGAGGCGGACAGGGGGCGGTCAGCCCCAGCATTTT. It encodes CASVRRTGGGQPQHF.

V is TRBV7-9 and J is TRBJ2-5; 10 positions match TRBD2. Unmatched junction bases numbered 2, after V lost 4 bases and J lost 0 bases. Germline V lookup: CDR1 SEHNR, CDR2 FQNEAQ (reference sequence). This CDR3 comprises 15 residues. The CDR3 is CASSYTSGDQETQYF. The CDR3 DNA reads TGTGCCAGCAGCTATACTAGCGGGGACCAAGAGACCCAGTACTTC. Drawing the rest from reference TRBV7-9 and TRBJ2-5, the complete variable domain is DTGVSQNPRHKITKRGQNVTFRCDPISEHNRLYWYRQTLGQGPEFLTYFQNEAQLEKSRLLSDRFSAERPKGSFSTLEIQRTEQGDSAMYLCASSYTSGDQETQYFGPGTRLLVL.

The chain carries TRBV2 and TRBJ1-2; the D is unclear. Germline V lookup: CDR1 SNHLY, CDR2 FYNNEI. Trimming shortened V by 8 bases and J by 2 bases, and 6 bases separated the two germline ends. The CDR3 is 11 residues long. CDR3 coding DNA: TGTGCCAGCCTGGAGAACTATGGCTACACCTTC. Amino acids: CASLENYGYTF. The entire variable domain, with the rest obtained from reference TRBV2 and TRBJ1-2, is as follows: EPEVTQTPSHQVTQMGQEVILRCVPISNHLYFYWYRQILGQKVEFLVSFYNNEISEKSEIFDDQFSVERPDGSNFTLKIRSTKLEDSAMYFCASLENYGYTFGSGTRLTVV.

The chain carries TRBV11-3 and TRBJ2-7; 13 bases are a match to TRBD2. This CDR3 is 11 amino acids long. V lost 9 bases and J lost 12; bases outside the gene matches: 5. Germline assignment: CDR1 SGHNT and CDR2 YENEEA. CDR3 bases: TGTGCCAGTATGGGACTAGCGGGAATGTACTTC. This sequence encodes CASMGLAGMYF.

CDR3 sequence reads: CASSRNPGLPDNEQFF. The CDR3 DNA reads as TGCGCCAGCAGCCGGAACCCGGGACTACCCGACAATGAGCAGTTCTTC. The gene calls are TRBV4-1 and TRBJ2-1, with 7 bases aligning to TRBD2. V lost 4 bases and J lost 5; bases outside the gene matches: 11. The CDR3 loop spans 16 amino acids. Germline-derived CDR1 and CDR2 are MGHRA and YSYEKL.

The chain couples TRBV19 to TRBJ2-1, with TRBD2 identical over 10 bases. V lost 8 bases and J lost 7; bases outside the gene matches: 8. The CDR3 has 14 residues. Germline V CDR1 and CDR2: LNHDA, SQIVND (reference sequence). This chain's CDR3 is CASGTSGILNEQFF. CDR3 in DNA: TGTGCCAGTGGTACTAGCGGGATATTAAATGAGCAGTTCTTC.

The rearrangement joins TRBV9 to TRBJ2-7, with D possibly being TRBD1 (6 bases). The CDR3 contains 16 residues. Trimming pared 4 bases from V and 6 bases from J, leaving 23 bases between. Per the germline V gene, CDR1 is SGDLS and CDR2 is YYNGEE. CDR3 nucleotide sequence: TGTGCCAGCAGCATAGACCCGGGACACCGCGGAGGCGAGCAGTACTTC. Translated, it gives CASSIDPGHRGGEQYF.

The CDR3 sequence is CASTYGNTIYF. DNA for the CDR3: TGTGCCAGCACTTACGGAAACACCATATATTTT. The genes are TRBV7-2 and TRBJ1-3; D ambiguous. V lost 7 bases and J lost 4, with 5 bases in between. The CDR3 is 11 residues long. Per germline, CDR1 SGHTA and CDR2 FQGNSA.

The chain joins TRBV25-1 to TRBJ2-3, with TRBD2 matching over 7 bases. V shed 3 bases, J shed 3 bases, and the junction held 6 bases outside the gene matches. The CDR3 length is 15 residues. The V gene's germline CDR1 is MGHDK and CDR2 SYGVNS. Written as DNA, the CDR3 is TGTGCCAGCAGTGAGACTAGCCTTGGGACAGATACGCAGTATTTT. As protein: CASSETSLGTDTQYF.

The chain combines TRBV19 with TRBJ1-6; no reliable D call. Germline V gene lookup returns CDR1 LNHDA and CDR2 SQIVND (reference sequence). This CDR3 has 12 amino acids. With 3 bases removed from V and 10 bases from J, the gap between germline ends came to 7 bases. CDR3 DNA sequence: TGTGCCAGTAGTATCCTGTCGTCACCCCTCCACTTT. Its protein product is CASSILSSPLHF. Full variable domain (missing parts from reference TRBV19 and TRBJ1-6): DGGITQSPKYLFRKEGQNVTLSCEQNLNHDAMYWYRQDPGQGLRLIYYSQIVNDFQKGDIAEGYSVSREKKESFPLTVTSAQKNPTAFYLCASSILSSPLHFGNGTRLTVT.

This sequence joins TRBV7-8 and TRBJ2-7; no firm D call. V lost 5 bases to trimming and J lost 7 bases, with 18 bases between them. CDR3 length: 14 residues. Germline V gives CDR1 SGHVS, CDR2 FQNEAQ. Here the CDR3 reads CASSKPGPVGEQYF. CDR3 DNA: TGTGCCAGCAGCAAGCCAGGCCCAGTTGGGGAGCAGTACTTC.

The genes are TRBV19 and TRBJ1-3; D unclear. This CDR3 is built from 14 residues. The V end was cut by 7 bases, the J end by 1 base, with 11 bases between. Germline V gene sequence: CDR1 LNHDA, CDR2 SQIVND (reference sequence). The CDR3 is CASMWGESGNTIYF. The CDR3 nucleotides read TGTGCCAGTATGTGGGGAGAATCTGGAAACACCATATATTTT.